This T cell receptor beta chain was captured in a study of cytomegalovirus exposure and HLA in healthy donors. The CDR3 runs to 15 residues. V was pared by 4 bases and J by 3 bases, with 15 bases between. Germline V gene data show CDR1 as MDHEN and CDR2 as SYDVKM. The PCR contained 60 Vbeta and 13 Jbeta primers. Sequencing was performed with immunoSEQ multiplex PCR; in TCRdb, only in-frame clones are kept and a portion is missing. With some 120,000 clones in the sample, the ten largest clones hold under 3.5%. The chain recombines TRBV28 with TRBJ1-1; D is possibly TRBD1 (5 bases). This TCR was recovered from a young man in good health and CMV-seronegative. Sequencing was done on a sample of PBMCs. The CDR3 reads CASSSPTVWDTEAFF. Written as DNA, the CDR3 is TGTGCCAGCAGTTCTCCGACAGTCTGGGACACTGAAGCTTTCTTT.